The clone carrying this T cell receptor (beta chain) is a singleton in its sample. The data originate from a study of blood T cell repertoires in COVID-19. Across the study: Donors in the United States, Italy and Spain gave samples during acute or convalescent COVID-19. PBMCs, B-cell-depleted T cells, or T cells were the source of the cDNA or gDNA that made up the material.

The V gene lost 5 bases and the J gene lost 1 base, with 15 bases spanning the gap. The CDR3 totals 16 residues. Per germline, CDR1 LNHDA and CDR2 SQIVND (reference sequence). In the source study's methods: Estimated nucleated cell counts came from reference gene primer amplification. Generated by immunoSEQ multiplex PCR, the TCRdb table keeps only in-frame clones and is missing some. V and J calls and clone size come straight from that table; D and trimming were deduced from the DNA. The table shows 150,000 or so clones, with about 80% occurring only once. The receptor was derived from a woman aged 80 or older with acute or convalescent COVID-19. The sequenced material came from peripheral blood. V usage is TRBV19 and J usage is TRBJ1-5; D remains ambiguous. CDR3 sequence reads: CASSLRGGRSNQPQHF. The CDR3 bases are TGTGCCAGTAGTCTTCGGGGAGGTCGAAGCAATCAGCCCCAGCATTTT. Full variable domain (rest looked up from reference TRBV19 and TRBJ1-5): DGGITQSPKYLFRKEGQNVTLSCEQNLNHDAMYWYRQDPGQGLRLIYYSQIVNDFQKGDIAEGYSVSREKKESFPLTVTSAQKNPTAFYLCASSLRGGRSNQPQHFGDGTRLSIL.